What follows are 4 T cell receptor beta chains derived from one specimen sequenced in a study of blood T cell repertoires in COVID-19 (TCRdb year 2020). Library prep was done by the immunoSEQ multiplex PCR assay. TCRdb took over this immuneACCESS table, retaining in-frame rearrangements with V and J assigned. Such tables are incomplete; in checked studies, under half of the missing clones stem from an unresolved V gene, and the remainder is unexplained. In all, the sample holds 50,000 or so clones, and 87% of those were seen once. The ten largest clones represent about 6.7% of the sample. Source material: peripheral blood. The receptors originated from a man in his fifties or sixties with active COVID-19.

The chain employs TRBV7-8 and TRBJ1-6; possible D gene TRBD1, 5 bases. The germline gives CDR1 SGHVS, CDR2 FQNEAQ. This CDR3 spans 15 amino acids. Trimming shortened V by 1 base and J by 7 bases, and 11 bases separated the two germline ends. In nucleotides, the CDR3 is TGTGCCAGCAGCTTAGGGCGGGGCGGGAATTCACCCCTCCACTTT. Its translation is CASSLGRGGNSPLHF.

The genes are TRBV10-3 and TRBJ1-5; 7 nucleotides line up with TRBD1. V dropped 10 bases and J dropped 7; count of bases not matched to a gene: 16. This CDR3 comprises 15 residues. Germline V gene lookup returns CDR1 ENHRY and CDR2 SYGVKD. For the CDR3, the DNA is TGTGCCACCGCAGGAGAAATACAGGGGTACCAGCCCCAGCATTTT. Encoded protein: CATAGEIQGYQPQHF.

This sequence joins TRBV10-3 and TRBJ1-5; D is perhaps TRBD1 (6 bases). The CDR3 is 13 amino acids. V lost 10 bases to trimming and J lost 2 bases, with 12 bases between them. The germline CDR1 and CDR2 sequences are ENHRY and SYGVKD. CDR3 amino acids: CATASGGNQPQHF. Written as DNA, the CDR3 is TGTGCCACCGCGTCAGGGGGCAATCAGCCCCAGCATTTT.

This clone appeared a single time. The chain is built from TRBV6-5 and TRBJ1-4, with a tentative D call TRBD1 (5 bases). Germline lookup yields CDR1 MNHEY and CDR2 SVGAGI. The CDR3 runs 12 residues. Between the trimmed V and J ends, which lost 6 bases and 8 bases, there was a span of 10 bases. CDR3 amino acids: CASSSGGEKLFF. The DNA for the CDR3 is TGTGCCAGCAGCAGCGGGGGGGAAAAACTGTTTTTT.